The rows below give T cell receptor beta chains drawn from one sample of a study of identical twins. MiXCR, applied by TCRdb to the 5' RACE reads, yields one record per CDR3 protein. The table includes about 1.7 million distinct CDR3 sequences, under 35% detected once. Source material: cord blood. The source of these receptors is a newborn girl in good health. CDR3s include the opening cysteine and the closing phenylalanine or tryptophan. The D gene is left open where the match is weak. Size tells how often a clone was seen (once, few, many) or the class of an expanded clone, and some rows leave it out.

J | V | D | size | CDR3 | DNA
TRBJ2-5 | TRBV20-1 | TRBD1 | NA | CSASRDSHLRETQYF | TGCAGTGCTTCTCGGGACAGCCACTTGAGGGAGACCCAGTACTTC
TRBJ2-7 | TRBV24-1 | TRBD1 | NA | CATSDRGGAGSYEQYF | TGTGCCACCAGTGACCGAGGGGGCGCCGGGTCCTACGAGCAGTACTTC
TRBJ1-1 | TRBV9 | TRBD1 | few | CASGTGVNTEAFF | TGTGCCAGCGGAACAGGGGTTAACACTGAAGCTTTCTTT
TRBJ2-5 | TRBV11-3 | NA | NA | CASSSYRDSQTQYF | TGTGCCAGCAGCTCTTACCGGGACTCGCAAACCCAGTACTTC
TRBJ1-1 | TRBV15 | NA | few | CATSRDPYMNTEAFF | TGTGCCACCAGCAGAGATCCCTACATGAACACTGAAGCTTTCTTT
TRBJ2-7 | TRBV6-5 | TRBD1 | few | CASSYSLLGTGSYEQYF | TGTGCCAGCAGTTACTCGTTACTCGGGACAGGGTCCTACGAGCAGTACTTC
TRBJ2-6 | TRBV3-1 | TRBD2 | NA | CASSHGAGEVANVLTF | TGTGCCAGCAGCCATGGAGCGGGGGAGGTGGCCAACGTCCTGACTTTC
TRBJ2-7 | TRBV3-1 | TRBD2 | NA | CASSSTGGRPYEQYF | TGTGCCAGCAGCTCAACGGGGGGTAGACCCTACGAGCAGTACTTC
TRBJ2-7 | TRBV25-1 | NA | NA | CASSGDWSYEQYF | TGTGCCAGCAGTGGGGACTGGAGCTACGAGCAGTACTTC
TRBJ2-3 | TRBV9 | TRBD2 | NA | CASSVGVSGGADTQYF | TGTGCCAGCAGCGTAGGGGTTAGCGGGGGTGCAGATACGCAGTATTTT
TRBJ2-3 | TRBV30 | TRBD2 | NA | CAWSESGGRPQYF | TGTGCCTGGAGTGAAAGCGGGGGAAGACCGCAGTATTTT
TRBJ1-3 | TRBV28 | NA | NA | CASSLKVLSGNTIYF | TGTGCCAGCAGTTTGAAAGTCCTCTCTGGAAACACCATATATTTT
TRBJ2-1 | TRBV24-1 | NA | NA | CATSDTGSSYNEHFF | TGTGCCACCAGTGATACAGGTAGCTCCTACAATGAGCACTTCTTC
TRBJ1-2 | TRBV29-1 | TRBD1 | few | CSAGTGVDGYTF | TGCAGCGCAGGGACAGGGGTGGATGGCTACACCTTC
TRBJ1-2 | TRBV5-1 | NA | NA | CAGSLAPAEGYTF | TGCGCCGGCAGCTTGGCCCCAGCCGAAGGCTACACCTTC
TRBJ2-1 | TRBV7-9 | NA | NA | CASSLEGAKQFF | TGTGCCAGCAGCTTAGAAGGCGCGAAGCAGTTCTTC
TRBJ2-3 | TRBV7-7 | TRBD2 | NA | CASSNGAGGPGDTQYF | TGTGCCAGCAGCAACGGAGCGGGGGGGCCGGGAGATACGCAGTATTTT
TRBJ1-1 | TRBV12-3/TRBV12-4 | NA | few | CASSFLLREGAFF | TGTGCCAGCAGTTTCCTTCTAAGGGAGGGCGCTTTCTTT
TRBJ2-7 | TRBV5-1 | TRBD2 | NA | CASAALAGEGNEQYF | TGCGCCAGCGCGGCTCTAGCGGGAGAAGGCAATGAGCAGTACTTC
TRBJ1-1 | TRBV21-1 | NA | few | CASSKARGFEAFF | TGTGCCAGCAGCAAAGCGCGGGGGTTTGAAGCTTTCTTT
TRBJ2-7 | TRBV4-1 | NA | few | CASSQVDGYEQYF | TGCGCCAGCAGCCAAGTAGATGGCTACGAGCAGTACTTC
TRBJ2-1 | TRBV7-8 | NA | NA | CASSQYRDEQFF | TGTGCCAGCAGCCAGTACAGGGATGAGCAGTTCTTC
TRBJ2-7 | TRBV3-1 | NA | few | CASSQGLALYYEQYF | TGTGCCAGCAGCCAAGGGTTGGCACTCTACTACGAGCAGTACTTC
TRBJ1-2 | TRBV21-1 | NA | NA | CASSKGGRDGYTF | TGTGCCAGCAGCAAAGGGGGCAGAGATGGCTACACCTTC
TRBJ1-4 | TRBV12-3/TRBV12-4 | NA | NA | CASSYGEKLVF | TGTGCCAGCAGTTACGGCGAAAAACTGGTTTTT
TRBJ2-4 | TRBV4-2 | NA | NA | CASSQSRDSKNIQYF | TGTGCCAGCAGCCAATCGCGGGACTCCAAAAACATTCAGTACTTC
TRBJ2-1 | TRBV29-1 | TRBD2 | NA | CSVEELAGGLQETQFF | TGCAGCGTTGAAGAATTGGCGGGGGGCCTACAAGAGACCCAGTTCTTC
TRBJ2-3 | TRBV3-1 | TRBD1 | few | CASSPGTGSDTQYF | TGTGCCAGCAGCCCCGGGACAGGTAGCGATACGCAGTATTTT
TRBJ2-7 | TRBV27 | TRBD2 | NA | CASSLSPSGRWFHEQYF | TGTGCCAGCAGTTTATCGCCTAGCGGGAGGTGGTTCCACGAGCAGTACTTC
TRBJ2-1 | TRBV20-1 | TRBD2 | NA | CSASRTSGLSSYNEQFF | TGCAGTGCTAGCCGGACTAGCGGGCTCAGCTCCTACAATGAACAGTTCTTC
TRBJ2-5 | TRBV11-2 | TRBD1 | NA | CASSETTGVWVQYF | TGTGCCAGCAGCGAAACGACAGGGGTGTGGGTGCAGTACTTC
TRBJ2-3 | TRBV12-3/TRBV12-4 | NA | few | CASTLFQGTDTQYF | TGTGCCAGCACCCTCTTCCAAGGCACAGATACGCAGTATTTT
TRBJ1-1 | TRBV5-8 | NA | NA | CASGLRGSNTEAFF | TGTGCCAGCGGCTTACGGGGATCGAACACTGAAGCTTTCTTT
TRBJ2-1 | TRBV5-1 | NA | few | CASSSLTDYYYNEQFF | TGCGCCAGCAGCTCCCTGACCGATTACTATTACAATGAGCAGTTCTTC
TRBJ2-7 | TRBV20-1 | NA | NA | CSAHSRQTYEQYF | TGCAGTGCCCACTCCAGACAAACCTACGAGCAGTACTTC
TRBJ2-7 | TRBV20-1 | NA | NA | CSARVRGGYEQYF | TGCAGTGCTAGAGTTAGGGGGGGATACGAGCAGTACTTC
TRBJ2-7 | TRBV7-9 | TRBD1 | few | CASSSVDRGHYEQYF | TGTGCCAGCAGCTCAGTTGACAGGGGGCACTACGAGCAGTACTTC
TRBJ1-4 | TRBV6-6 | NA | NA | CASSYGDRTTNEKLFF | TGTGCCAGCAGTTACGGCGACAGAACAACTAATGAAAAACTGTTTTTT
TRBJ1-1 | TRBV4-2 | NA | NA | CASRPLFRMNTEAFF | TGTGCCAGCAGGCCCTTGTTCCGGATGAACACTGAAGCTTTCTTT
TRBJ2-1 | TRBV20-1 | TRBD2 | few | CSAALAGVYEQFF | TGCAGTGCTGCTCTAGCGGGAGTATATGAGCAGTTCTTC
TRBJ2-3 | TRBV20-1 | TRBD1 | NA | CSAFRYRDSNVFATDTQYF | TGCAGTGCATTCCGATACCGGGACAGCAACGTGTTCGCCACAGATACGCAGTATTTT
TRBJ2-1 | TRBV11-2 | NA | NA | CVSILPPPGTYNEQFF | TGTGTCAGCATACTACCTCCTCCCGGGACCTACAATGAGCAGTTCTTC
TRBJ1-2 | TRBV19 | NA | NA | CASSMRQPQYGYTF | TGTGCCAGTAGTATGAGACAGCCGCAATATGGCTACACCTTC
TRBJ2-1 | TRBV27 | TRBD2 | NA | CASRLAGFWNEQFF | TGTGCCAGCCGACTAGCGGGATTTTGGAATGAGCAGTTCTTC
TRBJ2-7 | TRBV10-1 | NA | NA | CASSEAGAFYEQYF | TGCGCCAGCAGTGAGGCAGGGGCCTTCTACGAGCAGTACTTC